These 2 T cell receptor beta chains originate from one sample sequenced in a study of spatial heterogeneity in lung cancer (dated by TCRdb to the late 2010s). The library was generated by 5' RACE. The instrument given in TCRdb is NextSeq 500. Using fastp at Q25 and MiXCR, TCRdb reprocessed the public reads and kept productive beta chains. Rows are unified per CDR3 protein, each entry keeping the most common DNA and genes. This sample lists 16,000 or so distinct CDR3 sequences; 6.5% to 8.5% were detected once. The ten largest make up around a fifth of the sample. These receptors are not linked to any known antigen. Study-level results and caveats: The number of expanded intratumoral alpha and beta TCRs correlated with the tumor nonsynonymous mutation count.

What this sample's time point label stands for: sample taken at primary tumor resection. The material was lung tumor tissue, obtained at surgery. These receptors were collected from a female donor with early-stage non-small cell lung cancer.

By share, this clonotype ranks as medium-sized (0.01 to 0.1%). Since it is a stray read in a library aimed at alpha chains, this beta chain has a size that is not meaningful. The genes are TRBV12-3 or TRBV12-4 and TRBJ2-3; 13 positions match TRBD2. The CDR3 is 15 residues long. J lost 5 bases, V lost 5 bases, and 4 bases had no gene match. CDR3 sequence reads: CASSTTSGGKDTQYF. CDR3 nucleotides: TGTGCCAGCAGTACGACTAGCGGGGGGAAAGATACGCAGTATTTT.

This clonotype was found many times. This beta chain was picked up by a library intended for alpha chains and is off target, so its count carries little meaning. This chain links TRBV12-3 or TRBV12-4 with TRBJ2-3, with a tentative D call TRBD1 (6 bases). CDR3 length: 16 residues. Trimming pared 6 bases from V and 1 base from J, leaving 17 bases between. DNA for the CDR3: TGTGCCAGCAGACGAACAGGGTTCGCACGCACAGATACGCAGTATTTT. Translated, it gives CASRRTGFARTDTQYF.